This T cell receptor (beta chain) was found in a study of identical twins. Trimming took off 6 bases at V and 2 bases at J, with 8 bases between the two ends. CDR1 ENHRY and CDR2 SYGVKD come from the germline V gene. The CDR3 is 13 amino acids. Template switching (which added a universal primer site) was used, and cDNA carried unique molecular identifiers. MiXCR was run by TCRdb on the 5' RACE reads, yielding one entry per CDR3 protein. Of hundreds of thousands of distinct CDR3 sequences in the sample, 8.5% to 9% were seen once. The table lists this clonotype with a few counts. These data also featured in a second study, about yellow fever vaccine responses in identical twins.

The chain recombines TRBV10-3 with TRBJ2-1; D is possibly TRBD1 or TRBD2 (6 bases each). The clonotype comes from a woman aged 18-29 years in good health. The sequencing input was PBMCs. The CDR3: CAIRRGAYNEQFF. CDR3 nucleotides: TGTGCCATCAGGAGGGGGGCCTACAATGAGCAGTTCTTC.